Shown below are 23 T cell receptor beta chains from a single sample sequenced in a study of blood T cells in healthy people across ages (dated by TCRdb to between 2015 and 2017). The library was made by 5' RACE. This sample was sequenced with an Illumina HiSeq 2500. A second PCR of about 7 to 12 cycles was run with a J-beta primer mix and a sample-barcoded 5' primer. Clones were called with MiXCR by TCRdb after fastp trimmed the public reads at Q25, and only in-frame beta chains were retained. Records with the same CDR3 protein are collapsed into one entry carrying the most frequent genes and DNA. The sample table contains approximately 1,100,000 distinct CDR3 sequences; only one count was recorded for more than 40% of them. The ten largest make up under 20% of the sample. Sequencing input: blood. All receptors derive from a woman in her sixties or seventies in good health.

This chain links TRBV29-1 with TRBJ1-1; D not certain. The CDR3 runs to 12 residues. Germline V gene data show CDR1 as SQVTM and CDR2 as ANQGSEA. The V gene lost 7 bases and the J gene lost 4 bases, with 13 bases spanning the gap. The CDR3 DNA reads TGCAGCGCTGAGGTTGTGGGCACTGAAGCTTTCTTT. Residues: CSAEVVGTEAFF.

The chain combines TRBV15 with TRBJ2-1, with D perhaps matching TRBD2 (5 bases). The J call may be mistaken, given a closer DNA end match to TRBJ2-7. Germline loops: CDR1 LNHNV, CDR2 YYDKDF (reference sequence). This CDR3 has 13 residues. The CDR3 DNA is TGTGCCACCAGCCGGGAACTCTACAATGAGCAGTACTTC. It is translated as CATSRELYNEQYF.

This clonotype was seen a few times. J is TRBJ2-1 and V is TRBV9; D might be TRBD2 (5 bases). The V and J ends lost 0 bases and 5 bases respectively, with 9 bases between them. Germline CDR1 reads SGDLS; CDR2 reads YYNGEE. The CDR3 spans 14 residues. The CDR3 loop is CASSVVARDNEQFF. CDR3 DNA sequence: TGTGCCAGCAGCGTAGTGGCGCGGGACAATGAGCAGTTCTTC.

The sample holds a few counts of this clonotype. V usage is TRBV6-6 and J usage is TRBJ2-3; D is perhaps TRBD1 or TRBD2 (5 bases each). The germline V gene has CDR1 MNHNY and CDR2 SVGAGI (reference sequence). The V end lost 5 bases, the J end lost 4 bases, and 13 bases lay between the germline ends. This CDR3 contains 14 residues. CDR3: CASSDRRGADTQYF. The DNA for the CDR3 is TGTGCCAGCAGTGATCGAAGGGGAGCAGATACGCAGTATTTT.

This clonotype was observed a few times. The chain recombines TRBV7-9 with TRBJ2-1; either TRBD1 or TRBD2 may supply D (5 bases each). Trimming left V 4 bases short and J 8 bases short, with 21 bases between. The length of the CDR3 is 16 residues. Germline CDR1 and CDR2: SEHNR and FQNEAQ (reference sequence). CDR3: CASSSPGLARGYEQFF. The CDR3 DNA reads as TGTGCCAGCAGCTCCCCGGGGCTAGCCAGAGGGTATGAGCAGTTCTTC. The full variable domain, with the rest looked up from reference TRBV7-9 and TRBJ2-1, is DTGVSQNPRHKITKRGQNVTFRCDPISEHNRLYWYRQTLGQGPEFLTYFQNEAQLEKSRLLSDRFSAERPKGSFSTLEIQRTEQGDSAMYLCASSSPGLARGYEQFFGPGTRLTVL.

The chain recombines TRBV4-1 with TRBJ2-1, with D perhaps given as TRBD1 or TRBD2 (6 bases each). CDR3 length: 15 amino acids. Germline V gene data show CDR1 as MGHRA and CDR2 as YSYEKL. The germline V and J ends were trimmed by 0 bases and 6 bases, with 12 bases remaining between them. The CDR3: CASSQDRGTRNEQFF. DNA of the CDR3: TGCGCCAGCAGCCAAGATCGCGGGACACGCAATGAGCAGTTCTTC.

There are a few counts of this clonotype. This sequence joins TRBV7-2 and TRBJ2-7, with 11 nucleotides matching TRBD2. The V gene end was trimmed by 5 bases and the J gene end by 2 bases; junction bases not matched to a gene: 8. Germline values: CDR1 SGHTA, CDR2 FQGNSA. The CDR3 length is 16 residues. The DNA for the CDR3 is TGTGCCAGCAGCAAGCTAGCGGGAGGTTCCCCCTACGAGCAGTACTTC. This translates into CASSKLAGGSPYEQYF. Full variable domain (missing parts from reference TRBV7-2 and TRBJ2-7): GAGVSQSPSNKVTEKGKDVELRCDPISGHTALYWYRQSLGQGLEFLIYFQGNSAPDKSGLPSDRFSAERTGGSVSTLTIQRTQQEDSAVYLCASSKLAGGSPYEQYFGPGTRLTVT.

V gene TRBV3-1 combines with J gene TRBJ1-2; 7 bases fit TRBD1. V was clipped by 4 bases and J by 6 bases; unmatched bases: 14. The CDR3 is 16 amino acids. Per germline, CDR1 LGHDT and CDR2 YNNKEL (reference sequence). This CDR3 is CASSPRTSGTADGYTF. The DNA of the CDR3 is TGTGCCAGCAGCCCCCGTACCTCCGGGACAGCGGATGGCTACACCTTC.

This clonotype was observed a few times. The rearrangement joins TRBV18 to TRBJ2-5; 7 bases are a match to TRBD2. Germline lookup yields CDR1 KGHSH and CDR2 LQKENI. Trimming at V came to 5 bases and at J to 2 bases, leaving 8 bases not matched to a gene. This CDR3 region has 15 residues. As DNA, the CDR3 is TGTGCCAGCTCATCACTAGGGACTATTCAAGAGACCCAGTACTTC. This gives the protein CASSSLGTIQETQYF.

On this clonotype itself: A much larger clone lies one base from this, so it may be a read error. The chain links TRBV20-1 to TRBJ2-3, with D unclear. Trimming stripped 6 bases from V and 0 bases from J, with 4 bases between. The CDR3 has 11 amino acids. CDR1 and CDR2 (germline): DFQATT, SNEGSKA (reference sequence). CDR3 loop: CSAQSTDTQYF. The CDR3 nucleotides are TGCAGTGCCCAGAGCACAGATACGCAGTATTTT.

This sequence joins TRBV10-3 and TRBJ1-1; D uncertain. The germline V gene has CDR1 ENHRY and CDR2 SYGVKD. The V gene lost 10 bases and the J gene lost 4 bases, with 16 bases spanning the gap. The CDR3 contains 13 residues. The CDR3 DNA follows: TGTGCCACCTGGGATACATACGGCACTGAAGCTTTCTTT. Translating it yields CATWDTYGTEAFF.

This clonotype occurred a few times. The V and J genes are TRBV28 and TRBJ1-4, with D perhaps TRBD1 (6 bases). Germline V gene lookup returns CDR1 MDHEN and CDR2 SYDVKM. This CDR3 is 16 amino acids long. V lost 1 base to trimming and J lost 8 bases, with 17 bases between them. The CDR3 here is CASSLLGGVGSEKLFF. The DNA for the CDR3 is TGTGCCAGCAGTTTATTGGGGGGCGTAGGTAGCGAAAAACTGTTTTTT.

This clonotype has only a few counts. The chain carries TRBV15 and TRBJ2-7, with D unresolved. V was cut by 0 bases and J by 2 bases, with 8 bases left in between. Germline CDR1 is LNHNV and CDR2 is YYDKDF (reference sequence). This CDR3 is built from 14 residues. The CDR3 protein is CATSRDLGPYEQYF. DNA of the CDR3: TGTGCCACCAGCAGAGATCTTGGGCCCTACGAGCAGTACTTC.

This clonotype was picked up a small number of times. The J gene is TRBJ2-5, the V gene TRBV10-3; the match to TRBD2 covers 8 bases. The germline CDR1 and CDR2 sequences are ENHRY and SYGVKD. With 6 bases clipped from V and 3 bases from J, the junction kept 21 bases outside the gene matches. The CDR3 totals 19 residues. The DNA for the CDR3 is TGTGCCATCAGCCCTGGGCGGGCGGGAGGCGCGTACTCAAAAGAGACCCAGTACTTC. Translation: CAISPGRAGGAYSKETQYF.

This clonotype was seen a handful of times. The chain employs TRBV20-1 and TRBJ2-4; possibly TRBD1 or TRBD2 for D (6 bases each). This CDR3 comprises 13 residues. Germline values: CDR1 DFQATT, CDR2 SNEGSKA (reference sequence). The V end lost 5 bases, the J end lost 8 bases, and 16 bases lay between the germline ends. The CDR3 DNA sequence: TGCAGTGCTTCCCCCGGGGGCGGGTACATTCAGTACTTC. Its translation is CSASPGGGYIQYF.

This chain links TRBV25-1 with TRBJ2-1, with D possibly being TRBD1 or TRBD2 (6 bases each). CDR1 and CDR2 from the germline V gene are MGHDK and SYGVNS. The CDR3 is 16 amino acids. V was trimmed by 1 base and J by 5 bases, leaving 15 bases between them. As DNA, the CDR3 is TGTGCCAGCAGTGAATTTGGGGGGCAGGGACACAATGAGCAGTTCTTC. Protein product: CASSEFGGQGHNEQFF.

The rearrangement links TRBV29-1 to TRBJ2-6, with D perhaps being TRBD1 or TRBD2 (7 bases each). V was cut by 7 bases and J by 2 bases, with 15 bases left in between. From germline, CDR1 is SQVTM and CDR2 ANQGSEA. The CDR3 extends over 15 amino acids. CDR3 bases: TGCAGCGCCAGGGGGGGAGAAACTGGGGCCAACGTCCTGACTTTC. This encodes CSARGGETGANVLTF.

The rearrangement joins TRBV10-3 to TRBJ2-2; D not resolved. V lost 4 bases, J lost 2 bases, and 8 bases lay in between. Germline-derived CDR1 and CDR2 are ENHRY and SYGVKD. CDR3 size: 14 residues. CDR3 sequence reads: CAISVGSNTGELFF. In DNA, the CDR3 is TGTGCCATCAGTGTTGGGTCCAACACCGGGGAGCTGTTTTTT.

The genes are TRBV9 and TRBJ1-1, with D hard to call. V shed 4 bases and J shed 3 bases, with 16 bases lying between them. The CDR3 length is 15 residues. Germline CDR1 is SGDLS and CDR2 is YYNGEE. The CDR3 sequence is CASSPMSGLYTEAFF. CDR3 in DNA: TGTGCCAGCAGCCCCATGTCCGGGTTATACACTGAAGCTTTCTTT.

Points on this clonotype: An end of the junction differs from the germline gene, which may be a read error. CDR3 protein: CANSLSGSTDTQYF. CDR3 nucleotide sequence: TGTGCCAACAGCCTTAGCGGGAGCACAGATACGCAGTATTTT. The chain is built from TRBV13 and TRBJ2-3; 7 bases are shared with TRBD2. In germline, CDR1 is PRHDT, CDR2 FYEKMQ (reference sequence). This CDR3 has 14 amino acids.

The sample holds a few counts of this clonotype. The chain uses TRBV5-1 and TRBJ2-5, with D uncertain. This CDR3 comprises 15 residues. CDR1 SGHRS and CDR2 YFSETQ come from the germline V gene. Trimming took off 4 bases at V and 1 base at J, with 14 bases between the two ends. The CDR3 sequence is CASSGVVQSQETQYF. As DNA, the CDR3 is TGCGCCAGCAGCGGAGTAGTCCAGTCCCAAGAGACCCAGTACTTC.

As for this clonotype: At one end the junction does not follow the germline gene, possibly because of a read error. V and J are TRBV6-6 and TRBJ2-2; D is uncertain. CDR3 length: 15 amino acids. Germline CDR1 reads MNHNY; CDR2 reads SVGAGI (reference sequence). The chain's CDR3 is CASCYEDHGTGELFF. CDR3 DNA: TGTGCCAGCTGTTACGAGGATCACGGCACCGGGGAGCTGTTTTTT.

V and J are TRBV27 and TRBJ1-6; D not certain. Trimming removed 5 bases at V and 11 bases at J, with 19 bases between. CDR3 length: 15 amino acids. Per the germline V gene, CDR1 is MNHEY and CDR2 is SMNVEV (reference sequence). CDR3 loop: CASSPMGGFSAPLHF. The CDR3 DNA reads as TGTGCCAGCAGTCCCATGGGTGGGTTTAGTGCACCCCTCCACTTT.